This T cell receptor beta chain stems from a study of blood T cells in healthy people across ages. Regarding the study as a whole: In long-lived donors, naive CD4+ cell counts and diversity exceeded those of aged donors.

A sample-barcoded 5' primer and a J-beta primer mix were used in a second PCR of about 6 to 11 cycles. Each CDR3 protein is one row after TCRdb ran MiXCR on the 5' RACE reads. The data contain under 750,000 distinct CDR3 sequences, 45% to 55% of them singletons. For this clonotype: Its antigen is as yet unknown.

Sample: blood. The clonotype comes from a man at least 80 years old in good health.

This chain's CDR3 is CASIPLGTGVNYGYTF. DNA of the CDR3: TGTGCCAGCATACCCTTGGGGACAGGGGTTAACTATGGCTACACCTTC. The chain combines TRBV12-3 or TRBV12-4 with TRBJ1-2; 10 nucleotides match TRBD1. J gave up 1 base and V 7 bases, and 9 bases lay outside the gene matches. CDR3 length equals 16 residues.